Listed below are T cell receptor beta chains from one sample, sequenced in a study of cytomegalovirus exposure and HLA in healthy donors. Sequencing used immunoSEQ multiplex PCR; TCRdb keeps in-frame clones, though not all of them. The sample consists of more than 45,000 clones, around 74% of them appearing once. Sequenced input: PBMCs. The source of these receptors is a young man in good health and CMV-seronegative. CDR3s include the opening cysteine and the closing phenylalanine or tryptophan. D genes are given only for firm matches. Some rows mark clone size as missing; the rest say once, few, many or name a class of expanded clone.

cdr3_length	v_call	clone_size	d_call	j_call	cdr3_aa	cdr3_nt
13	TRBV19	NA	NA	TRBJ1-2	CASSSDRTYGYTF	TGTGCCAGTAGTTCCGACAGAACTTATGGCTACACCTTC
13	TRBV7-8	once	NA	TRBJ2-7	CASSRESSYEQYF	TGTGCCAGCAGCCGAGAGAGCTCCTACGAGCAGTACTTC
14	TRBV5-8	NA	NA	TRBJ1-1	CASSSETGTAEAFF	TGTGCCAGCAGCTCAGAGACAGGTACCGCTGAAGCTTTCTTT
14	TRBV15	once	TRBD1	TRBJ2-7	CATSPRTGWYEQYF	TGTGCCACCAGCCCCCGGACAGGGTGGTACGAGCAGTACTTC
15	TRBV29-1	few	TRBD1	TRBJ2-3	CSVDLQGVNTDTQYF	TGCAGCGTTGACTTACAGGGGGTGAACACAGATACGCAGTATTTT
16	TRBV27	NA	TRBD2	TRBJ2-7	CASSHTGLAGFDEQYF	TGTGCCAGCAGTCACACTGGACTAGCGGGATTCGACGAGCAGTACTTC
16	TRBV5-4	few	TRBD2	TRBJ2-3	CASSGGTSGNTDTQYF	TGTGCCAGCAGCGGGGGGACTAGCGGAAATACAGATACGCAGTATTTT
14	TRBV7-2	NA	TRBD1	TRBJ2-3	CASTRRQGEGTQYF	TGTGCCAGCACCCGGAGACAGGGGGAAGGAACGCAGTATTTT
16	TRBV6-5	NA	TRBD1	TRBJ1-3	CASSYGQGFSGNTIYF	TGTGCCAGCAGTTACGGACAGGGGTTCTCTGGAAACACCATATATTTT
14	TRBV5-6	NA	TRBD1	TRBJ1-1	CASSLGQGATEAFF	TGTGCCAGCAGCTTGGGACAGGGGGCCACTGAAGCTTTCTTT
13	TRBV30	NA	NA	TRBJ1-1	CAWSVAGDTEAFF	TGTGCCTGGAGTGTAGCGGGAGACACTGAAGCTTTCTTT
13	TRBV7-7	NA	TRBD2	TRBJ2-2	CASSYSGSGELFF	TGTGCCAGCAGTTATAGCGGGTCCGGGGAGCTGTTTTTT
15	TRBV5-1	NA	TRBD1	TRBJ2-3	CASSPGQGWTDTQYF	TGCGCCAGCAGCCCGGGACAGGGTTGGACAGATACGCAGTATTTT
17	TRBV6-4	NA	TRBD2	TRBJ2-1	CASSDASLGTSINEQFF	TGTGCCAGCAGTGACGCTTCGCTTGGGACTAGTATCAATGAGCAGTTCTTC
18	TRBV19	NA	NA	TRBJ2-1	CASRNRGMAGTSNNEQFF	TGTGCCAGTAGAAACAGGGGGATGGCTGGGACTAGCAACAATGAGCAGTTCTTC
17	TRBV12-5	NA	NA	TRBJ2-1	CASGLVMGGFVYNEQFF	TGTGCTAGTGGTTTGGTAATGGGCGGGTTTGTCTACAATGAGCAGTTCTTC
16	TRBV5-4	NA	TRBD2	TRBJ2-4	CASSFPGTSGKNIQYF	TGTGCCAGCAGCTTCCCCGGGACTAGCGGAAAAAACATTCAGTACTTC
15	TRBV5-1	NA	NA	TRBJ2-3	CASSLGAGNSDTQYF	TGCGCCAGCAGCTTGGGGGCAGGGAATTCAGATACGCAGTATTTT
14	TRBV5-5	NA	TRBD1	TRBJ1-4	CASSLGTGGEKLFF	TGTGCCAGCAGCTTGGGGACAGGGGGTGAAAAACTGTTTTTT
15	TRBV18	NA	TRBD1	TRBJ2-7	CASSPPGQGPYEQYF	TGTGCCAGCTCACCACCGGGACAGGGACCGTACGAGCAGTACTTC
14	TRBV30	NA	NA	TRBJ1-6	CAWSVAGSNSPLHF	TGTGCCTGGAGTGTTGCAGGGTCAAATTCACCCCTCCACTTT
16	TRBV7-9	NA	NA	TRBJ2-3	CASSLGGFVRTDTQYF	TGTGCCAGCAGCTTAGGGGGCTTCGTTCGCACAGATACGCAGTATTTT
15	TRBV6-1	few	TRBD1	TRBJ1-5	CASSWTGGFDQPQHF	TGTGCCAGCAGTTGGACAGGGGGTTTTGATCAGCCCCAGCATTTT
16	TRBV4-1	once	TRBD2	TRBJ2-5	CASSQTGRTRLETQYF	TGCGCCAGCAGCCAAACCGGAAGGACTAGGTTGGAGACCCAGTACTTC
13	TRBV27	NA	TRBD1	TRBJ1-1	CASSREANRGAFF	TGTGCCAGCAGTCGTGAGGCGAACAGGGGAGCTTTCTTT
19	TRBV7-9	NA	TRBD1	TRBJ1-1	CASSLVLRGLGIRNTEAFF	TGTGCCAGCAGCTTAGTCTTGAGGGGGCTAGGTATAAGGAACACTGAAGCTTTCTTT
17	TRBV4-1	NA	TRBD2	TRBJ2-7	CASSQDLDSGSSHEQYF	TGCGCCAGCAGCCAAGATCTCGACAGCGGGAGTTCCCACGAGCAGTACTTC
15	TRBV29-1	NA	TRBD2	TRBJ2-2	CSVPSSGRVTGELFF	TGCAGCGTCCCTTCTAGCGGGAGGGTGACCGGGGAGCTGTTTTTT
18	TRBV5-6	few	TRBD2	TRBJ2-1	CASSSGLAGGVYYNEQFF	TGTGCCAGCAGCTCGGGACTAGCGGGGGGCGTCTACTACAATGAGCAGTTCTTC
15	TRBV29-1	once	NA	TRBJ1-2	CSVGAVPPRSYGYTF	TGCAGCGTTGGTGCCGTGCCCCCAAGGAGCTATGGCTACACCTTC
14	TRBV6-5	NA	TRBD2	TRBJ2-2	CASKGEGRSGRVFF	TGTGCCAGCAAGGGGGAGGGCCGTAGCGGGAGGGTGTTTTTT
17	TRBV7-4	NA	NA	TRBJ2-7	CASSLCLPTALSYEQYF	TGTGCCAGCAGCTTATGTTTGCCTACCGCCCTCTCCTACGAGCAGTACTTC
16	TRBV5-1	NA	TRBD1	TRBJ1-2	CASIDGTGISGRGYTF	TGCGCCAGCATTGACGGGACAGGGATAAGCGGAAGAGGCTACACCTTC
15	TRBV4-1	NA	NA	TRBJ1-5	CASSQASGGNQPQHF	TGCGCCAGCAGCCAGGCTTCGGGGGGCAATCAGCCCCAGCATTTT
14	TRBV5-1	NA	NA	TRBJ2-1	CASSLASSYNEQFF	TGCGCCAGCAGCTTGGCGAGCTCCTACAATGAGCAGTTCTTC
16	TRBV13	once	NA	TRBJ2-1	CASSLEGQNSYNEQFF	TGTGCCAGCAGCTTAGAGGGACAAAACTCCTACAATGAGCAGTTCTTC
17	TRBV5-4	NA	TRBD2	TRBJ2-1	CASSLDLLLAGVNEQFF	TGTGCCAGCAGCTTGGATCTGTTGCTAGCGGGAGTTAATGAGCAGTTCTTC
10	TRBV29-1	NA	NA	TRBJ2-5	CSARRETQYF	TGCAGCGCCCGGCGGGAGACCCAGTACTTC
15	TRBV10-3	NA	TRBD1	TRBJ2-7	CAISVRDRDSGEQYF	TGTGCCATCAGTGTAAGGGACAGGGATTCGGGCGAGCAGTACTTC
17	TRBV7-2	NA	NA	TRBJ2-2	CASSSSGWESDTGELFF	TGTGCCAGCAGCTCTTCCGGGTGGGAGTCAGACACCGGGGAGCTGTTTTTT
15	TRBV5-4	NA	NA	TRBJ2-6	CASSAGPSGANVLTF	TGTGCCAGCAGCGCGGGGCCCTCTGGGGCCAACGTCCTGACTTTC
18	TRBV5-6	NA	TRBD1	TRBJ2-6	CASSWTGTGVTGANVLTF	TGTGCCAGCAGCTGGACGGGGACAGGGGTGACCGGGGCCAACGTCCTGACTTTC
17	TRBV7-9	NA	TRBD2	TRBJ2-3	CASSLMFSGDSTDTQYF	TGTGCCAGCAGCTTAATGTTTAGCGGGGATAGCACAGATACGCAGTATTTT
14	TRBV9	NA	NA	TRBJ2-7	CASNPRGSGNEQYF	TGTGCCAGCAATCCCAGGGGATCGGGAAACGAGCAGTACTTC
14	TRBV18	once	NA	TRBJ2-1	CASSPPSGFNEQFF	TGTGCCAGCTCACCACCTTCGGGGTTCAATGAGCAGTTCTTC
11	TRBV27	NA	NA	TRBJ2-7	CASSGGREQYF	TGTGCCAGCAGCGGGGGGCGCGAGCAGTACTTC